This TCR beta chain was obtained from a study of blood T cell repertoires in COVID-19. The wider study: Italy, Spain and the United States were the sources of the convalescent and acute COVID-19 samples. T cells, B-cell-depleted T cells, or PBMCs supplied cDNA or gDNA.

Per germline, CDR1 SEHNR and CDR2 FQNEAQ (reference sequence). Germline trimming cut 5 bases from V and 2 bases from J; bases unmatched to any gene: 7. The CDR3 has 15 amino acids. Source study methods: Nucleated cell counts were estimated from reference gene primer amplification. The table came from immunoSEQ multiplex PCR; TCRdb's copy has only in-frame clones and leaves some out. V and J calls and clone size are those listed in that table; D and trimming were worked out from the DNA. The table has a few hundred thousand clones, roughly 80% seen once. This chain connects TRBV7-9 to TRBJ2-3; 7 positions match TRBD1. The TCR comes from a woman between 45 and 60 years old with active or convalescent COVID-19. The sequenced sample consisted of peripheral blood. The CDR3 is CASSDHRGYTDTQYF. The CDR3 coding sequence is TGTGCCAGCAGCGATCACAGGGGATACACAGATACGCAGTATTTT.